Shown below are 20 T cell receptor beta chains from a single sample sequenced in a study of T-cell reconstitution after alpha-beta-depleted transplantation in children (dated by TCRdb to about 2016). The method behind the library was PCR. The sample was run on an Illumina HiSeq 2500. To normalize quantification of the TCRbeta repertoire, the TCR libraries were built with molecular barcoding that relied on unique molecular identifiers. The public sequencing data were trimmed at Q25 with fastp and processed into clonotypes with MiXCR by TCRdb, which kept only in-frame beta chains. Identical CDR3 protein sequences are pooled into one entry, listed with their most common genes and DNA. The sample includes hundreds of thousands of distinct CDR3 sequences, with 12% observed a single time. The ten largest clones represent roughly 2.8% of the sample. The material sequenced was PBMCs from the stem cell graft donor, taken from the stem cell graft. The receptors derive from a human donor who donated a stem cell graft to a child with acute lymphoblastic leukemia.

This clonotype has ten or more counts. CDR3 DNA sequence: TGTGCCAGCAGCCCGGGACCGCCCCTCCGTGAGCAGTTCTTC. This codes for CASSPGPPLREQFF. The chain joins TRBV27 to TRBJ2-1; D possibly matches TRBD1 or TRBD2 (5 bases each). The CDR3 extends over 14 amino acids. Trimming removed 6 bases at V and 9 bases at J, with 18 bases between. CDR1 and CDR2 from the germline V gene are MNHEY and SMNVEV (reference sequence).

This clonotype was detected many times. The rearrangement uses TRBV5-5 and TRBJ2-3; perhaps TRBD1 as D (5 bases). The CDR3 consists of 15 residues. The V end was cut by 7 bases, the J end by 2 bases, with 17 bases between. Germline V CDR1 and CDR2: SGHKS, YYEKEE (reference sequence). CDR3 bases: TGTGCCAGCGAGACAGTAAATATTATCACAGATACGCAGTATTTT. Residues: CASETVNIITDTQYF.

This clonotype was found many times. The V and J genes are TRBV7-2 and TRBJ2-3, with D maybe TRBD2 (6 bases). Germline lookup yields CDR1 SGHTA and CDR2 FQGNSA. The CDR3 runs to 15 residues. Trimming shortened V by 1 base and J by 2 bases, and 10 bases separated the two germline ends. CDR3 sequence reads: CASSLVAGTTDTQYF. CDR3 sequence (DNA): TGTGCCAGCAGCTTAGTGGCGGGGACCACAGATACGCAGTATTTT.

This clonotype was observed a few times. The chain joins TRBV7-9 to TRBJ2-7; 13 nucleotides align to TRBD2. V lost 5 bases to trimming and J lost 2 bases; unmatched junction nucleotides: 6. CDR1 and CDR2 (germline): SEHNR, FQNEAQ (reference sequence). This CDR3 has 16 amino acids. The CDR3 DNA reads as TGTGCCAGCAGCCCCACCGGGACTAGCGGGACCTACGAGCAGTACTTC. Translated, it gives CASSPTGTSGTYEQYF.

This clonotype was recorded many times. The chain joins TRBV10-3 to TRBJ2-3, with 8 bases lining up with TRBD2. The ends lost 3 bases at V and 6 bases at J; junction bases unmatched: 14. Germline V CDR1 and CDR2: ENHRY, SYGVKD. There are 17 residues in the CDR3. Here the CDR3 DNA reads TGTGCCATCAGTGACACTAGCGGAGAGAGTCCCGGCGATACGCAGTATTTT. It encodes CAISDTSGESPGDTQYF.

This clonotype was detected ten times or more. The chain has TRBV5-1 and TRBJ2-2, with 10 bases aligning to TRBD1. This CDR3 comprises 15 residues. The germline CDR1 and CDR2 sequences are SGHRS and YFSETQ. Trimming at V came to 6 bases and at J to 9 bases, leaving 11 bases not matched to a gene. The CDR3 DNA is TGCGCCAGCAACTCCGGGACAGGGGCGCGCCGGGAGCTGTTTTTT. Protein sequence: CASNSGTGARRELFF.

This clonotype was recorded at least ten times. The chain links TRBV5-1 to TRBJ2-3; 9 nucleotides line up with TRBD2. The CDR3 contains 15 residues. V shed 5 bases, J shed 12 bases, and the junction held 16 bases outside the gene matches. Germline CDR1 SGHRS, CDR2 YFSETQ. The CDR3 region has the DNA TGCGCCAGCAGGTACCGACTAGCGGATTGGGGGACCCAGTATTTT. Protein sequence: CASRYRLADWGTQYF.

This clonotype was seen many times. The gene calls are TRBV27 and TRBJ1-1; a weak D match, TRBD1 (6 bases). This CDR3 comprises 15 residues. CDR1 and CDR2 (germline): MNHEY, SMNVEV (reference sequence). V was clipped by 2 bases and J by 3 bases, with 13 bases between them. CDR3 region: CASSLVVRGYTEAFF. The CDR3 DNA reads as TGTGCCAGCAGTTTAGTTGTCAGGGGATACACTGAAGCTTTCTTT.

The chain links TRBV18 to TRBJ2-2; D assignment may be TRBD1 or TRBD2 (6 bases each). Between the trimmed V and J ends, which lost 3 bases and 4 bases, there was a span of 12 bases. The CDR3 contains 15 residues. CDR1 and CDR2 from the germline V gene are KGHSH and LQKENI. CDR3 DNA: TGTGCCAGCTCACCTTCAGGGGAGGTCACCGGGGAGCTGTTTTTT. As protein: CASSPSGEVTGELFF.

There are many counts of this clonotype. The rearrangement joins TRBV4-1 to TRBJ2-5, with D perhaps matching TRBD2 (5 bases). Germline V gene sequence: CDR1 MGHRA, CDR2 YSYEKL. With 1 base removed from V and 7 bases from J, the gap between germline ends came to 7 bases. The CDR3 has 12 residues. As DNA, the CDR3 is TGCGCCAGCAGCCAAGGCGGAGGGACCCAGTACTTC. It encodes CASSQGGGTQYF.

The CDR3, as DNA: TGTGCCAGCAGCTTAACAGCCGAAGAGACCCAGTACTTC. Translating it yields CASSLTAEETQYF. The chain uses TRBV5-6 and TRBJ2-5; D ambiguous. Germline assignment: CDR1 SGHDT and CDR2 YYEEEE. This CDR3 has 13 amino acids. V lost 2 bases to trimming and J lost 3 bases, with 8 bases between them.

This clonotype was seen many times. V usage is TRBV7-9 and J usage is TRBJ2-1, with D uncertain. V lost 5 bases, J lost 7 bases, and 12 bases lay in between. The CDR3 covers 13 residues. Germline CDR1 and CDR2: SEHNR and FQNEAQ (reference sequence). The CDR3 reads CASSPRAGNEQFF. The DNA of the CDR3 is TGTGCCAGCAGCCCTCGGGCTGGTAATGAGCAGTTCTTC.

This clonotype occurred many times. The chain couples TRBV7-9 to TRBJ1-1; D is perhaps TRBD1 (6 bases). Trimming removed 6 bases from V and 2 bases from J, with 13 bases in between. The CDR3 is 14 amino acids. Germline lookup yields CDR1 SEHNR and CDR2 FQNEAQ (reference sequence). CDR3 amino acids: CASRGGGINTEAFF. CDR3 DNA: TGTGCCAGCAGAGGGGGGGGGATAAACACTGAAGCTTTCTTT.

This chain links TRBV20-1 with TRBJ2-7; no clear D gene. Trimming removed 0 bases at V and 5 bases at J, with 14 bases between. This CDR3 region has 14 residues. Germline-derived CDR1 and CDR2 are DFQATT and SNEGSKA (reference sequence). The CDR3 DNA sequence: TGCAGTGCTAGAGATCGCAGGAGTCTCAACGAGCAGTACTTC. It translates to CSARDRRSLNEQYF.

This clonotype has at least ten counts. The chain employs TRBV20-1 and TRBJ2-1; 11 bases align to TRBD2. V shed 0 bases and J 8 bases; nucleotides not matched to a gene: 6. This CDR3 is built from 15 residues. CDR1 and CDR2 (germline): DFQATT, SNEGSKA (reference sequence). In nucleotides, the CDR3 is TGCAGTGCTAGAGAGGTAGCGGGAGGGCGGGATGAGCAGTTCTTC. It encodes CSAREVAGGRDEQFF.

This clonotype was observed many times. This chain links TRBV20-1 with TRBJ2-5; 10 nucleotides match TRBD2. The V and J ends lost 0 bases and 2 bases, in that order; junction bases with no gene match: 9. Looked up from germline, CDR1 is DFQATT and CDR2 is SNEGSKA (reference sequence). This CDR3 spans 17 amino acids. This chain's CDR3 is CSARDRFRAGGQETQYF. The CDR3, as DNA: TGCAGTGCTAGAGATCGATTCCGAGCGGGGGGGCAAGAGACCCAGTACTTC.

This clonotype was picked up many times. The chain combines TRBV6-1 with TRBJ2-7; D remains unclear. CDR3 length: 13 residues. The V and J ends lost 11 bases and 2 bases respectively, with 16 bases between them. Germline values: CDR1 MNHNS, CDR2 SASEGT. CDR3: CASHVSGPYEQYF. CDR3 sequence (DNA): TGTGCCTCCCATGTGTCTGGACCCTACGAGCAGTACTTC.

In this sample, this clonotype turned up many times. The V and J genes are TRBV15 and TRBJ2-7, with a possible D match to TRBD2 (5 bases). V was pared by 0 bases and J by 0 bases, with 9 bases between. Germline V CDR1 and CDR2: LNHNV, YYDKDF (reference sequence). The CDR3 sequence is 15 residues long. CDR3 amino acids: CATSREGAVSYEQYF. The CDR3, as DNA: TGTGCCACCAGCAGAGAGGGAGCGGTCTCCTACGAGCAGTACTTC.

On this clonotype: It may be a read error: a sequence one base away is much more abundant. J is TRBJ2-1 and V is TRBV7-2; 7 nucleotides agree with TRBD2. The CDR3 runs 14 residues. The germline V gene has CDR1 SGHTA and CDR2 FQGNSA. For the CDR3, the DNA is TGTGCCAGCAGCTTAGGCGGGAGTGTAAATGACCAGTTCTTC. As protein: CASSLGGSVNDQFF.

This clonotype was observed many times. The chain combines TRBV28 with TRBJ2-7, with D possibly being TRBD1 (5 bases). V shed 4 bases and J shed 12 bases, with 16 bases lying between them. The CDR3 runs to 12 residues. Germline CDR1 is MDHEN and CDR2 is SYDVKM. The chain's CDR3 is CASSSPQTVSYF. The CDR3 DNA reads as TGTGCCAGCAGTTCACCCCAGACAGTGTCGTACTTC.